This TCR beta chain came from a study of blood T cells in healthy people across ages. The CDR3 is 17 residues long. Germline CDR1 is DFQATT and CDR2 is SNEGSKA (reference sequence). The V gene end was trimmed by 3 bases and the J gene end by 6 bases; junction bases not matched to a gene: 17. Primers used in a second PCR of roughly 6 to 11 cycles were a sample-barcoded 5' primer and a J-beta primer mix. The template-switch adaptor, which had 12 random nucleotides, put a tag on each cDNA molecule. Via MiXCR, TCRdb re-called the 5' RACE reads, giving one row per CDR3 protein. The sample carries over 1,500,000 distinct CDR3 sequences, about two fifths recorded once.

The chain is built from TRBV20-1 and TRBJ2-1, with 7 nucleotides matching TRBD2. The sample taken for sequencing was blood. This TCR came from a human donor in good health. CDR3 protein: CSASKVFGGGISNEQFF. CDR3 DNA: TGCAGTGCTAGTAAGGTTTTCGGCGGGGGTATCTCCAATGAGCAGTTCTTC.